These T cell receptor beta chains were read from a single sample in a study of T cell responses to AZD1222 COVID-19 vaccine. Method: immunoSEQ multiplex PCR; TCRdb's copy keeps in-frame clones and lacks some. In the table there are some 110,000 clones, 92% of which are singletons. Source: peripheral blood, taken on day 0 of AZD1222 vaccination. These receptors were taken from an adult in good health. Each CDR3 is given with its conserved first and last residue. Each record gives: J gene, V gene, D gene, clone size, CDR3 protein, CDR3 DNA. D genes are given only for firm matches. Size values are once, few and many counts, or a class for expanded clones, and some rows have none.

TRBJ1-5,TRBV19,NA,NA,CASRGAGTPNQPQHF,TGTGCCAGTAGGGGGGCCGGGACACCCAATCAGCCCCAGCATTTT
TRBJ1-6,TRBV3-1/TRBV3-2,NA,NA,CASRDRQVESSPLHF,TGTGCCAGCAGGGATCGACAGGTAGAGAGTTCACCCCTCCACTTT
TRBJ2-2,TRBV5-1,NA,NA,CASSLDTFTGELFF,TGCGCCAGCAGCTTGGACACCTTTACCGGGGAGCTGTTTTTT
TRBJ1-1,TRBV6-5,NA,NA,CASSYPGFKSEAFF,TGTGCCAGCAGTTACCCGGGATTCAAAAGCGAAGCTTTCTTT
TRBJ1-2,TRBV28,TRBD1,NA,CASSSTGDRGCFF,TGTGCCAGCAGCTCGACCGGGGACAGGGGTTGCTTTTTC
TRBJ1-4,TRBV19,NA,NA,CASSDRPNEKLFF,TGTGCCAGTAGTGACCGACCTAATGAAAAACTGTTTTTT
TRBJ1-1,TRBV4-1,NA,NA,CASSPRTLVPEAFF,TGCGCCAGCAGCCCCCGGACCCTAGTCCCTGAAGCTTTCTTT
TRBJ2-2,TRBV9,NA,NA,CASSVYTGELFF,TGTGCCAGCAGCGTCTACACCGGGGAGCTGTTTTTT
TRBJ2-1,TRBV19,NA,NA,CASSIPRSPNEQFF,TGTGCCAGTAGTATCCCCAGATCCCCCAATGAGCAGTTCTTC
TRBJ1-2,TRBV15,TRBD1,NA,CATSSTGGAYGYTF,TGTGCCACCAGCAGCACAGGGGGCGCTTATGGCTACACCTTC
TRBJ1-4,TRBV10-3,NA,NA,CALFSGLDEKLFF,TGTGCCCTTTTTTCGGGACTAGATGAAAAACTGTTTTTT
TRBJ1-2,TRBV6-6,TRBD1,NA,CASSRTGQGVVGGYGYTF,TGTGCCAGCAGTCGAACTGGACAGGGAGTAGTTGGAGGCTATGGCTACACCTTC
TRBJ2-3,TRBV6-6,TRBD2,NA,CASLSGAAADTQYF,TGTGCCAGCCTTAGCGGGGCCGCGGCAGATACGCAGTATTTT
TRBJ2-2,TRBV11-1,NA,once,CASSFHSNTGELFF,TGTGCCAGCAGCTTCCACAGCAACACCGGGGAGCTGTTTTTT
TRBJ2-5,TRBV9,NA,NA,CASSNSGTPGETQYF,TGTGCCAGCAGCAACTCCGGGACGCCTGGGGAGACCCAGTACTTC
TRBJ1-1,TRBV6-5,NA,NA,CASSYGGRGTEAFF,TGTGCCAGCAGTTATGGGGGCAGGGGCACTGAAGCTTTCTTT
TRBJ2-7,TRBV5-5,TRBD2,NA,CASSYWTSADEQYF,TGTGCCAGCAGCTATTGGACTAGTGCCGACGAGCAGTACTTC
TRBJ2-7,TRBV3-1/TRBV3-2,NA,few,CASSKGTASYEQYF,TGTGCCAGCAGCAAAGGGACGGCTTCCTACGAGCAGTACTTC
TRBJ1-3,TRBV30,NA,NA,CAWSAGYSGNTIYF,TGTGCCTGGAGTGCCGGATACTCTGGAAACACCATATATTTT
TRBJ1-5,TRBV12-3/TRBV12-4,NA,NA,CASSPGDQPQHF,TGTGCCAGCAGTCCAGGGGATCAGCCCCAGCATTTT
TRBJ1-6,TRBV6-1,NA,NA,CASSDRVAGSPLHF,TGTGCCAGCAGTGACAGGGTGGCCGGTTCACCCCTCCACTTT
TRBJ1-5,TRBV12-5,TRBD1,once,CASGLAWDSYSNQPQHF,TGTGCTAGTGGTTTGGCCTGGGACAGCTATAGCAATCAGCCCCAGCATTTT
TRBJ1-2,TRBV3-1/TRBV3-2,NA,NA,CASSHTSRYGYTF,TGTGCCAGCAGCCATACAAGTCGCTATGGCTACACCTTC
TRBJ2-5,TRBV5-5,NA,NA,CASSLDGRETQYF,TGTGCCAGCAGCTTGGATGGCCGAGAGACCCAGTACTTC
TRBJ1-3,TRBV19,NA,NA,CASSTSLSHSGNTIYF,TGTGCCAGTAGTACCAGCTTGTCCCACTCTGGAAACACCATATATTTT
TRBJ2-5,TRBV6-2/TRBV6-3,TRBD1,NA,CASSDAGTGGRETQYF,TGTGCCAGCAGTGACGCCGGGACAGGGGGTCGGGAGACCCAGTACTTC
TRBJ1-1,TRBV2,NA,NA,CASNLGPLGPEAFF,TGTGCCAGCAACCTAGGACCGCTTGGGCCTGAAGCTTTCTTT
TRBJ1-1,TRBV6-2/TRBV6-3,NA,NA,CASSLGGSATEAFF,TGTGCCAGCAGTTTGGGGGGCTCGGCCACTGAAGCTTTCTTT
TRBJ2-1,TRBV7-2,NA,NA,CASSPQRRSEQFF,TGTGCCAGCAGCCCCCAACGCAGGAGTGAGCAGTTCTTC
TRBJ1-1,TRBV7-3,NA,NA,CASSFASGTEAFF,TGTGCCAGCAGCTTCGCCTCCGGGACTGAAGCTTTCTTT
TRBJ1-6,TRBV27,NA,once,CASSRGAYNSPLHF,TGTGCCAGCAGCCGGGGTGCCTATAATTCACCCCTCCACTTT
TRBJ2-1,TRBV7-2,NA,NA,CASSLDYADNEQFF,TGTGCCAGCAGCTTAGACTATGCGGACAATGAGCAGTTCTTC
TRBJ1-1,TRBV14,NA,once,CASSQVGGAGTEAFF,TGTGCCAGCAGCCAAGTGGGTGGGGCTGGGACTGAAGCTTTCTTT
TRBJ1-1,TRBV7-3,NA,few,CASSSGPVTEAFF,TGTGCCAGCAGCTCCGGTCCCGTCACTGAAGCTTTCTTT
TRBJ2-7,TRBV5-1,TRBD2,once,CASSFTASGGYEQYF,TGCGCCAGCAGCTTCACCGCTAGCGGGGGCTACGAGCAGTACTTC
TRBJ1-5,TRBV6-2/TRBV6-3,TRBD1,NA,CASSLTGDYSNQPQHF,TGTGCCAGCAGCCTAACAGGGGACTATAGCAATCAGCCCCAGCATTTT
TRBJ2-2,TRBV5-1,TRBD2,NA,CASSLGLAATGELFF,TGCGCCAGCAGCTTGGGACTAGCGGCCACCGGGGAGCTGTTTTTT
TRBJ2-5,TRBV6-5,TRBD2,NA,CASSQTSGAPETQYF,TGTGCCAGCAGTCAGACTAGCGGGGCCCCAGAGACCCAGTACTTC
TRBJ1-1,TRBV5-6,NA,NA,CASSLVNPNTEAFF,TGTGCCAGCAGCTTGGTGAACCCGAACACTGAAGCTTTCTTT
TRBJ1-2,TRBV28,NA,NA,CASSLPGTYGYTF,TGTGCCAGCAGTTTACCCGGGACGTATGGCTACACCTTC
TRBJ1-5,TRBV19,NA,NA,CASSLGGLSNQPQHF,TGTGCCAGTTCCCTCGGGGGGCTCAGCAATCAGCCCCAGCATTTT
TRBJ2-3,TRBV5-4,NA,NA,CASSLPRAMGTDTQYF,TGTGCCAGCAGCTTGCCGCGGGCCATGGGGACAGATACGCAGTATTTT